The clone carrying this T cell receptor (beta chain) was recorded a few times. Its antigen is as yet unknown. Germline and junction disagree at one end, which may indicate a read error. It was from roughly 20-30 mg of unsorted bulk tissue that RNA and DNA were co-extracted. Resecting the tumor surgically was how the patients' primary liver carcinoma was treated. The CDR3 is made up of 17 amino acids. Germline V CDR1 and CDR2: SGHAT, FQDESV (reference sequence). This entry comes from a study of tumor-infiltrating lymphocytes in primary liver carcinoma. About the research overall: Samples yielded about 3.5 to 7.5 million productive TCRbeta reads, similar across tissue types. Study-wide points: In tumor-adjacent and tumor-blood pairs, overlap was lower than in tumor region pairs. A significantly higher top-250-clone fraction was found in tumors than in blood (p = 0.039).

Using a constant-region primer together with ProtoScript II reverse transcriptase, TCR beta cDNA was made from approximately 500 ng of total RNA. Investigators got TCR beta libraries out of three nested multiplex PCR rounds, done with slightly modified ARM-PCR. The study ran its first two PCR rounds for roughly 10 cycles each, using TRBV1-TRBV30 forward primers and a C-beta reverse primer. MiXCR, applied by TCRdb to the multiplex PCR reads, yields one record per CDR3 protein. The sample records 35,000 to 40,000 distinct CDR3 sequences, roughly 73% being singletons. The receptor was derived from a man aged 40-55 years with primary liver carcinoma and hepatitis B virus infection. The chain recombines TRBV11-1 with TRBJ2-4; 9 bases agree with TRBD2. The source material was tumor-adjacent normal liver tissue. The CDR3 DNA follows: TGTGTCAGCAGCCTTCCCGGGGCTAGCGGGACCAAAAACATTCAGTACTTC. It translates to CVSSLPGASGTKNIQYF.